Described below is a single TCR beta chain sequence and its context. Its antigen remains unknown. The record originates from a study of T cells in lung cancer brain metastases. At the level of the study: Among the 20 to 25 patients, 15 to 18 reported tobacco use, median 40 pack-years. Study-wide results and caveats: Compared with paired primaries, brain metastases showed fewer unique productive clones (roughly 1,600 versus 4,900).

The V gene lost 7 bases and the J gene lost 3 bases, with 7 bases spanning the gap. The CDR3 extends over 12 amino acids. CDR1 and CDR2 (germline): SGHRS, YFSETQ. Resection was for synchronous oligometastatic disease or a late solitary brain metastasis recurrence. Exclusion applied to anyone with multiple prior malignancies. The table came from immunoSEQ multiplex PCR; TCRdb's copy has only in-frame clones and leaves some out. The sample contains some 1,200 clones, 80% to 90% of which appear only once. The chain is built from TRBV5-1 and TRBJ1-4; D is uncertain. The receptor comes from an older woman with non-small cell lung cancer that had spread to the brain. Sequenced material: tumor tissue from a brain metastasis. CDR3 in DNA: TGCGCCAGCTCTTATCCTAATGAAAAACTGTTTTTT. Its translation is CASSYPNEKLFF.